Each of the 15 T cell receptor beta chains below was sequenced from the same sample in a study of vaccination effects on CD4 cells after COVID-19. Sequencing was performed with immunoSEQ multiplex PCR; in TCRdb, only in-frame clones are kept and a portion is missing. The data show about 41,000 clones, under 75% seen once. Their antigen targets remain unknown. Sequencing was preceded by expansion of antigen-specific CD4+ T cells with viral peptide pools in the ViraFEST assay. Subsequent to roughly 9 days of culture, CD4+ T cells were isolated. All vaccine recipients tested negative for nucleocapsid antibodies and had never contracted SARS-CoV-2 infection. This material consisted of CD4+ T cells from PBMCs cultured with HCoV-OC43 spike peptides, taken before COVID-19 vaccination. Subset meaning: HCoV-OC43 spike overlapping peptide pool stimulation. These receptors came from a human donor who received a COVID-19 vaccine.

The V call is TRBV7-2, the J call TRBJ2-5; TRBD1 matches 7 bases. In germline, CDR1 is SGHTA, CDR2 FQGNSA. CDR3 size: 15 residues. V dropped 5 bases and J dropped 5; count of bases not matched to a gene: 11. Here the CDR3 DNA reads TGTGCCAGCAGCGCCCGACAGGGAACGTGGGAGACCCAGTACTTC. It codes for CASSARQGTWETQYF.

This sequence joins TRBV7-8 and TRBJ1-4; D is unclear. Germline V gene lookup returns CDR1 SGHVS and CDR2 FQNEAQ. There are 15 residues in the CDR3. Trimming stripped 0 bases from V and 8 bases from J, with 13 bases between. The CDR3 DNA sequence: TGTGCCAGCAGCTTAGCGGTAGGGAGAGGGGAAAAACTGTTTTTT. Its protein product is CASSLAVGRGEKLFF. Supplemented by reference TRBV7-8 and TRBJ1-4, the full variable domain reads GAGVSQSPRYKVAKRGQDVALRCDPISGHVSLFWYQQALGQGPEFLTYFQNEAQLDKSGLPSDRFFAERPEGSVSTLKIQRTQQEDSAVYLCASSLAVGRGEKLFFGSGTQLSVL.

V and J are TRBV30 and TRBJ1-2; D possibly corresponds to TRBD1 (6 bases). CDR1 and CDR2 (germline): GTSNPN, SVGIG (reference sequence). The germline V and J ends were trimmed by 2 bases and 4 bases, with 11 bases remaining between them. This CDR3 comprises 13 residues. CDR3 DNA: TGTGCCTGGAGTTTCGGGGGCAGCTATGGCTACACCTTC. This gives the protein CAWSFGGSYGYTF.

The chain is built from TRBV7-2 and TRBJ2-3; no definite D call. The CDR3 is made up of 14 amino acids. Trimming took 3 bases from V and 0 from J, leaving 7 bases between them. From germline, CDR1 is SGHTA and CDR2 FQGNSA. The CDR3 reads CASSFGSSTDTQYF. CDR3 coding DNA: TGTGCCAGCAGCTTTGGCTCTAGCACAGATACGCAGTATTTT. Based on the CDR3 plus reference TRBV7-2 and TRBJ2-3, the full variable domain is GAGVSQSPSNKVTEKGKDVELRCDPISGHTALYWYRQSLGQGLEFLIYFQGNSAPDKSGLPSDRFSAERTGGSVSTLTIQRTQQEDSAVYLCASSFGSSTDTQYFGPGTRLTVL.

This clone was counted a few times. The rearrangement joins TRBV6-1 to TRBJ2-3, with D uncertain. This CDR3 spans 13 amino acids. Trimming removed 2 bases at V and 6 bases at J, with 9 bases between. In germline, CDR1 is MNHNS, CDR2 SASEGT. The CDR3 protein is CASSEIPRDTQYF. In nucleotides, the CDR3 is TGTGCCAGCAGTGAAATTCCCAGGGATACGCAGTATTTT.

V and J are TRBV19 and TRBJ1-1; TRBD1 is a possible D gene (6 bases). V was clipped by 5 bases and J by 2 bases, with 12 bases between them. This CDR3 spans 14 amino acids. CDR1 and CDR2 from the germline V gene are LNHDA and SQIVND (reference sequence). CDR3 sequence: CASSPQDSNTEAFF. CDR3 DNA sequence: TGTGCCAGTAGTCCCCAGGACAGTAACACTGAAGCTTTCTTT.

The rearrangement uses TRBV28 and TRBJ2-1, with TRBD2 matching 10 bases. Germline values: CDR1 MDHEN, CDR2 SYDVKM. This CDR3 is 15 amino acids long. The V segment lost 10 bases and the J segment 6 bases; nucleotides outside the gene matches: 12. This chain's CDR3 is CATTAGGPEINEQFF. CDR3 DNA: TGTGCCACCACAGCGGGAGGGCCGGAAATCAATGAGCAGTTCTTC.

V gene TRBV20-1 combines with J gene TRBJ1-1, with D perhaps matching TRBD1 (5 bases). Germline values: CDR1 DFQATT, CDR2 SNEGSKA (reference sequence). The CDR3 length is 14 residues. Trimming pared 3 bases from V and 0 bases from J, leaving 11 bases between. The CDR3 region is CSASRGRLNTEAFF. The CDR3 DNA follows: TGCAGTGCTAGTAGGGGACGGTTGAACACTGAAGCTTTCTTT.

The chain uses TRBV4-3 and TRBJ2-1; no clear D gene. Germline CDR1 LGHNA, CDR2 YSLEER. The CDR3 spans 15 residues. Trimming took 6 bases from V and 5 from J, leaving 17 bases between them. In nucleotides, the CDR3 is TGCGCCAGCAGGCAGAGAAGGGTTGTCGACAATGAGCAGTTCTTC. It translates to CASRQRRVVDNEQFF.

The rearrangement links TRBV18 to TRBJ2-5; D not resolved. Germline-derived CDR1 and CDR2 are KGHSH and LQKENI. This CDR3 is built from 15 residues. Trimming shortened V by 0 bases and J by 5 bases, and 13 bases separated the two germline ends. CDR3 sequence (DNA): TGTGCCAGCTCACCACCGGGTAGAACTGGGGAGACCCAGTACTTC. This translates into CASSPPGRTGETQYF. The variable domain in full, with the rest retrieved from reference TRBV18 and TRBJ2-5, is NAGVMQNPRHLVRRRGQEARLRCSPMKGHSHVYWYRQLPEEGLKFMVYLQKENIIDESGMPKERFSAEFPKEGPSILRIQQVVRGDSAAYFCASSPPGRTGETQYFGPGTRLLVL.

The chain couples TRBV29-1 to TRBJ2-3; 9 positions agree with TRBD1. This CDR3 comprises 14 residues. The V and J ends lost 7 bases and 4 bases, in that order; junction bases with no gene match: 9. CDR1 and CDR2 from the germline V gene are SQVTM and ANQGSEA. Written as DNA, the CDR3 is TGCAGCGGTACAACAGGGGGCAGCGCAGATACGCAGTATTTT. It translates to CSGTTGGSADTQYF.

The CDR3 nucleotides read TGCGCCAGCAGCGAGGACAGGGCGTCCACCGGGGAGCTGTTTTTT. Protein: CASSEDRASTGELFF. The chain links TRBV5-1 to TRBJ2-2, with 8 nucleotides matching TRBD1. This CDR3 is built from 15 residues. Germline values: CDR1 SGHRS, CDR2 YFSETQ. After removal of 4 bases from V and 4 bases from J, the junction contained 6 bases not matched to a gene.

This chain joins TRBV28 and TRBJ1-2; TRBD1 aligns across 8 bases. Germline-derived CDR1 and CDR2 are MDHEN and SYDVKM. Trimming cost V 6 bases and J 6 bases; bases outside gene matches: 6. The CDR3 runs 13 residues. The CDR3 DNA is TGTGCCAGCAGGGCGGACAGGGTCCATGGCTACACCTTC. Translation gives CASRADRVHGYTF.

The chain links TRBV3-1 (or the pseudogene TRBV3-2) to TRBJ2-7; 9 nucleotides align to TRBD1. Germline CDR1 and CDR2: LGHDT and YNNKEL (reference sequence). After removal of 6 bases from V and 1 base from J, the junction contained 10 bases not matched to a gene. CDR3 length: 16 residues. CDR3: CASSQSAGTGSYEQYF. DNA for the CDR3: TGTGCCAGCAGTCAGAGCGCCGGGACAGGGTCCTACGAGCAGTACTTC.

The chain couples TRBV4-3 to TRBJ2-5, with a weak D call TRBD1 (6 bases). The V gene lost 3 bases and the J gene lost 5 bases, with 16 bases spanning the gap. CDR1 and CDR2 from the germline V gene are LGHNA and YSLEER. CDR3 length equals 15 residues. CDR3 in amino acids: CASSHSQGQGETQYF. CDR3 coding DNA: TGCGCCAGCAGCCATTCACAGGGCCAAGGGGAGACCCAGTACTTC.